This T cell receptor beta chain was sequenced in a study of OX40 agonist ivuxolimab in advanced cancers. Autoimmune disease history or systemic immunosuppression was exclusionary. Method: immunoSEQ multiplex PCR; TCRdb's copy keeps in-frame clones and lacks some. The sample lists more than 65,000 clones, approximately 90% occurring once. To note about this clone: The target antigen is unknown.

Trimming took 4 bases from V and 3 from J; bases not matched to a gene: 11. Germline lookup yields CDR1 SNHLY and CDR2 FYNNEI. The CDR3 covers 16 residues. Overall study findings and caveats: Clonal expansion from baseline to week 6 occurred in both CD4+ and CD8+ T cells. The investigators did not determine what antigen specificity the expanded peripheral T cells had.

The sample consisted of CD4+ or CD8+ T cells sorted from blood, taken in a trial of the OX40 agonist ivuxolimab. The receptor was derived from an adult with an advanced solid tumor such as melanoma, head and neck, liver or kidney cancer. The V gene is TRBV2, the J gene TRBJ2-5, with 7 bases matching TRBD2. The CDR3, as DNA: TGTGCCAGCAGTGGGGGGAGGACTAGAGGGAAAGAGACCCAGTACTTC. This translates into CASSGGRTRGKETQYF.